The sequence of this TCR beta chain was determined in a study of control samples from healthy donors and cancer patients. Only in-frame clones appear in the TCRdb table, and some are missing; sequencing was by immunoSEQ multiplex PCR. The sample includes 35,000 to 45,000 clones, roughly 80% of them seen just once. This CDR3 contains 11 residues. Trimming left V 3 bases short and J 6 bases short, with 9 bases between. CDR1 and CDR2 (germline): DFQATT, SNEGSKA (reference sequence). A few counts support this clone. The TCR originated in a man aged 55 to 70 in good health. The chain has TRBV20-1 and TRBJ2-7; D not certain. The sample was blood. The CDR3 region is CSARVPLEQYF. CDR3 in DNA: TGCAGTGCTAGGGTACCCCTCGAGCAGTACTTC.